This T cell receptor (beta chain) was found in a study of Ad26.COV2.S vaccination and SARS-CoV-2 variants. At the level of the study: Recipients of Ad26.COV2.S got it intramuscularly, once or twice 56 days apart.

Specified treatment: over 15 received Ad26.COV2.S at low or high dose, single or two shots; 5 received placebo; per-sample allocation not given. The samples date from day 63 after the first vaccine or placebo injection. V was trimmed by 7 bases and J by 0 bases, leaving 16 bases between them. The length of the CDR3 is 16 residues. CDR1 is SGHKS and CDR2 is YYEKEE in the germline V gene (reference sequence). TCRdb's copy holds only in-frame clones and misses some; the assay was immunoSEQ multiplex PCR. The table shows some 400,000 clones, with approximately 90% occurring only once. The sequenced sample was peripheral blood, obtained in a trial of Ad26.COV2.S vaccine versus placebo. The TCR comes from a person aged 18-65 years who received the Ad26.COV2.S COVID-19 vaccine or a placebo. The chain employs TRBV5-5 and TRBJ2-2; possible D gene TRBD2, 5 bases. CDR3 sequence (DNA): TGTGCCAGCCGGGGTAGGACCCTATCGAACACCGGGGAGCTGTTTTTT. Translated, it gives CASRGRTLSNTGELFF.